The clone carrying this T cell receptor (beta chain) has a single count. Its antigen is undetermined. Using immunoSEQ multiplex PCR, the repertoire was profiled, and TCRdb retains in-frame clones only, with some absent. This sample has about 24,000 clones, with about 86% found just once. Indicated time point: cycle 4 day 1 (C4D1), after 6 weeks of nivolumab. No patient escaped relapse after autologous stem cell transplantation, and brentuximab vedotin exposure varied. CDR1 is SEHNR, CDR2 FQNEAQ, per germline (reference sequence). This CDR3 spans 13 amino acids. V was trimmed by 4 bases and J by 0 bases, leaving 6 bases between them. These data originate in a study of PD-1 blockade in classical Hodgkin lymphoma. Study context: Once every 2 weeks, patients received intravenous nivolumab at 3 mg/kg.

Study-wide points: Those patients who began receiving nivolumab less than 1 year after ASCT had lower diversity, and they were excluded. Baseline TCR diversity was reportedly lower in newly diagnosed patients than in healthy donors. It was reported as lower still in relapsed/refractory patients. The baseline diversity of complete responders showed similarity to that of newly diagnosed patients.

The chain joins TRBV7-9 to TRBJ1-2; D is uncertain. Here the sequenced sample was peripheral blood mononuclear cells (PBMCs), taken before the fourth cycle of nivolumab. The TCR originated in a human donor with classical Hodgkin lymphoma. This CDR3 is CASSSVTNYGYTF. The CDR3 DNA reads TGTGCCAGCAGCTCGGTAACTAACTATGGCTACACCTTC. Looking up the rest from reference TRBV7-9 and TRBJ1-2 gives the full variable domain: DTGVSQNPRHKITKRGQNVTFRCDPISEHNRLYWYRQTLGQGPEFLTYFQNEAQLEKSRLLSDRFSAERPKGSFSTLEIQRTEQGDSAMYLCASSSVTNYGYTFGSGTRLTVV.